This T cell receptor (beta chain) was sequenced during a study of cytomegalovirus exposure and HLA in healthy donors. Primers for the PCR totalled 60 Vbeta and 13 Jbeta. The repertoire was sequenced with immunoSEQ multiplex PCR; TCRdb's copy has only in-frame clones and lacks some. The table has some 200,000 clones, about 75% seen once. This CDR3 is 16 amino acids long. The V and J ends lost 3 bases and 2 bases, in that order; junction bases with no gene match: 2. The germline CDR1 and CDR2 sequences are KGHSH and LQKENI. Input material: PBMCs. V and J are TRBV18 and TRBJ1-3; 12 bases are shared with TRBD1. The receptor's source is a man between 18 and 35 years old in good health and CMV-seronegative. CDR3: CASSPGQGAAGNTIYF. CDR3 coding DNA: TGTGCCAGCTCACCGGGACAGGGGGCGGCTGGAAACACCATATATTTT.